This TCR beta chain was documented in a study of T cell repertoires in cytomegalovirus infection. At the level of the study: Indicated by public TCR beta signatures were CMV infection and matching HLA type.

Germline trimming cut 5 bases from V and 4 bases from J; bases unmatched to any gene: 7. Germline CDR1 reads SEHNR; CDR2 reads FQNEAQ (reference sequence). The CDR3 length is 14 residues. Study-level points and caveats: The cumulative frequency of public TCR beta families distinguished individuals who carried CMV together with the relevant HLA. Ex vivo, HLA-C-restricted CMV-specific TCR beta clonotypes prevailed over the rest of the response.

TCRdb re-analysed the reads in MiXCR, keeping a single row per CDR3 protein. The table lists a few hundred thousand distinct CDR3 sequences, 15% to 20% of them singletons. This clonotype was seen repeatedly, ten times or more. Its matching antigen is unknown. Input material: CD8+ T cells from PBMCs. The chain uses TRBV7-9 and TRBJ1-2, with 7 bases lining up with TRBD1. This TCR was recovered from a human donor in good health (CMV status not recorded). Some clones in this sample may be carry-over from other donors' samples. As DNA, the CDR3 is TGTGCCAGCAGCGGAACGGGACAGATCTATGGCTACACCTTC. This translates into CASSGTGQIYGYTF.